The TCR beta chain described here comes from a study of T-cell memory formation after mild COVID-19. Constant-segment primers served in 5'RACE that generated TCR alpha and TCR beta cDNA libraries bearing sample barcodes and UMIs. Each CDR3 protein is one row after TCRdb ran MiXCR on the 5' RACE reads. The data show some 250,000 distinct CDR3 sequences, with roughly 18% seen just once and approximately 22% held by the top ten. Note on this clonotype: As yet, its antigen is unknown. This may be a read error, as it is one base from a much larger clone.

Points from the study as a whole: Within pre-infection memory, some responding clones were found, suggesting cross-reactive memory joined. Clonal second-wave expansions that peaked on day 37 had unconfirmed SARS-CoV-2 specificity.

CDR1 and CDR2 (germline): LNHDA, SQIVND (reference sequence). This CDR3 has 13 residues. The clonotype was recovered from a man between 18 and 35 years old who had mild COVID-19 (a few samples of this study predate the infection). Cell type and time point are not known. The genes are TRBV19 and TRBJ2-3, with D possibly TRBD2 on 5 matching bases. The sample taken for sequencing was PBMCs or a T cell subset sorted from them (not recorded which). The CDR3 DNA is TGTGCCCGTAGTTGGAGGTCCACAGATACGCAGTATTTT. This sequence encodes CARSWRSTDTQYF. Full variable domain (missing parts from reference TRBV19 and TRBJ2-3): DGGITQSPKYLFRKEGQNVTLSCEQNLNHDAMYWYRQDPGQGLRLIYYSQIVNDFQKGDIAEGYSVSREKKESFPLTVTSAQKNPTAFYLCARSWRSTDTQYFGPGTRLTVL.